A selection of T cell receptor beta chains follows, all from one sample in a study of CD8 T cells in ankylosing spondylitis. TCRdb called the 5' RACE reads again in MiXCR, with one record for every CDR3 protein. The table records roughly 130,000 distinct CDR3 sequences, about an eighth of them present only once. Material: blood, either unsorted or a sorted T cell fraction (not recorded which). Receptor source: a female donor with ankylosing spondylitis or in good health (not recorded which). Each CDR3 is given with its conserved first and last residue. A D gene is named only where the DNA matches it firmly. For some rows the clone size is stated as once, few or many, or as a class when expanded; others skip it.

J gene,clone size,D gene,V gene,CDR3 protein,CDR3 DNA
TRBJ2-7,few,.,TRBV2,CASSVGGKPNYEQYF,TGTGCCAGCAGTGTCGGCGGGAAACCGAACTACGAGCAGTACTTC
TRBJ1-1,.,.,TRBV6-5,CASSYSKSRTSMNTEAFF,TGTGCCAGCAGTTACTCGAAGTCCAGGACAAGCATGAACACTGAAGCTTTCTTT
TRBJ1-2,many,.,TRBV12-3/TRBV12-4,CASSLVDYGYTF,TGTGCCAGCAGTTTAGTGGACTATGGCTACACCTTC
TRBJ1-1,many,.,TRBV24-1,CATTKRAALNTEAFF,TGTGCCACCACAAAGAGGGCGGCCCTAAACACTGAAGCTTTCTTT
TRBJ2-2,many,.,TRBV2,CASEGYFPNTGELFF,TGTGCCAGCGAGGGGTATTTCCCGAACACCGGGGAGCTGTTTTTT
TRBJ1-4,.,.,TRBV4-1,CASSQGGVGEKLFF,TGCGCCAGCAGCCAAGGAGGAGTGGGTGAAAAACTGTTTTTT
TRBJ1-1,many,TRBD1,TRBV29-1,CSVVIPGQGRGAFF,TGCAGCGTTGTTATCCCGGGACAGGGGAGAGGAGCTTTCTTT
TRBJ2-2,many,.,TRBV9,CASSVGVPNTGELFF,TGTGCCAGCAGCGTGGGCGTCCCGAACACCGGGGAGCTGTTTTTT
TRBJ2-7,many,.,TRBV10-3,CAISELGASYEQYF,TGTGCCATCAGTGAGTTGGGGGCCTCCTACGAGCAGTACTTC
TRBJ2-1,few,TRBD2,TRBV20-1,CSAPGTSVSYNEQFF,TGCAGTGCCCCAGGGACTAGCGTTTCCTACAATGAGCAGTTCTTC
TRBJ1-2,few,.,TRBV6-5,CASSYGDQGYGYTF,TGTGCCAGCAGTTACGGGGATCAGGGCTATGGCTACACCTTC
TRBJ2-7,.,TRBD1,TRBV10-3,CAISESITRQGSTYEQYF,TGTGCCATCAGTGAGTCGATAACGCGACAGGGCTCCACCTACGAGCAGTACTTC
TRBJ2-1,.,.,TRBV24-1,CATSAYNEQFF,TGTGCCACCAGTGCCTACAATGAGCAGTTCTTC
TRBJ2-5,few,TRBD2,TRBV20-1,CSANIAVAGGRETQYF,TGCAGTGCTAACATCGCTGTAGCGGGGGGTAGAGAGACCCAGTACTTC
TRBJ2-2,.,TRBD2,TRBV5-1,CASSLQAGVGTGELFF,TGCGCCAGCAGCCTCCAGGCGGGAGTTGGCACCGGGGAGCTGTTTTTT
TRBJ1-4,few,.,TRBV4-2,CASSRPGATNEKLFF,TGTGCCAGCAGCCGCCCGGGGGCAACTAATGAAAAACTGTTTTTT
TRBJ2-7,few,TRBD2,TRBV30,CAWSVTGRDDYEQYF,TGTGCCTGGAGTGTAACGGGGAGGGACGACTACGAGCAGTACTTC
TRBJ2-1,few,TRBD2,TRBV7-9,CASSLEAGLNEQFF,TGTGCCAGCAGCTTAGAAGCGGGGCTCAATGAGCAGTTCTTC
TRBJ2-3,many,TRBD2,TRBV4-2,CASSQGTSGVTDTQYF,TGTGCCAGCAGCCAAGGGACTAGCGGGGTGACAGATACGCAGTATTTT
TRBJ2-1,.,.,TRBV11-2,CASSPRGTDRLNNEQFF,TGTGCCAGCAGCCCCCGCGGGACAGACAGACTCAACAATGAGCAGTTCTTC
TRBJ2-2,.,.,TRBV2,CASKDQYTGELFF,TGTGCCAGCAAGGATCAGTACACCGGGGAGCTGTTTTTT
TRBJ2-5,many,.,TRBV5-1,CASSPGGVQETQYF,TGCGCCAGCAGCCCCGGCGGGGTACAAGAGACCCAGTACTTC
TRBJ2-6,many,TRBD1,TRBV6-5,CASSYVGQGATGANVLTF,TGTGCCAGCAGTTACGTCGGACAGGGGGCGACTGGGGCCAACGTCCTGACTTTC
TRBJ2-3,many,.,TRBV2,CASSGRARFSQDMGTQYF,TGTGCCAGCAGCGGAAGGGCGCGGTTCAGTCAAGATATGGGTACGCAGTATTTT
TRBJ2-2,.,.,TRBV2,CASGAENTGELFF,TGTGCCAGCGGGGCGGAGAACACCGGGGAGCTGTTTTTT
TRBJ1-1,.,.,TRBV20-1,CSAKDPGQGEAFF,TGCAGTGCGAAGGACCCGGGTCAAGGCGAAGCTTTCTTT
TRBJ2-7,many,TRBD1,TRBV5-1,CASSSQTGESHEQYF,TGCGCCAGCAGCTCTCAGACAGGGGAAAGCCACGAGCAGTACTTC
TRBJ1-1,few,.,TRBV13,CASSQQGYEAFF,TGTGCCAGCAGTCAACAAGGGTATGAAGCTTTCTTT
TRBJ1-1,many,.,TRBV20-1,CSASGGANTEAFF,TGCAGTGCTAGTGGGGGGGCGAACACTGAAGCTTTCTTT
TRBJ2-7,.,TRBD1,TRBV5-1,CASSPWTGVVSYEQYF,TGCGCCAGCAGCCCCTGGACAGGAGTAGTATCCTACGAGCAGTACTTC
TRBJ2-1,few,TRBD1,TRBV7-2,CASSRPGQGYNEQFF,TGTGCCAGCAGCCGGCCGGGACAGGGCTATAATGAGCAGTTCTTC
TRBJ2-1,.,.,TRBV10-3,CAIRAREDNEQFF,TGTGCCATCAGGGCTAGGGAGGACAATGAGCAGTTCTTC
TRBJ2-2,many,TRBD2,TRBV15,CATSRDSGGTTGELFF,TGTGCCACCAGCAGAGATTCGGGGGGGACCACCGGGGAGCTGTTTTTT
TRBJ2-1,few,.,TRBV5-1,CASSPLGPSYNEQFF,TGCGCCAGCAGCCCTTTGGGGCCCTCCTACAATGAGCAGTTCTTC
TRBJ1-1,.,TRBD1,TRBV6-1,CASSGRTGSGGTEAFF,TGTGCCAGCAGTGGAAGGACAGGCTCTGGAGGGACTGAAGCTTTCTTT
TRBJ2-1,few,.,TRBV3-1,CASSQDRWYNEQFF,TGTGCCAGCAGCCAAGATCGGTGGTACAATGAGCAGTTCTTC
TRBJ2-7,few,.,TRBV9,CASSVDGLSSYEQYF,TGTGCCAGCAGCGTAGATGGGTTAAGCTCCTACGAGCAGTACTTC
TRBJ2-1,many,.,TRBV2,CASSVDSYNEQFF,TGTGCCAGCAGTGTGGACTCCTACAATGAGCAGTTCTTC
TRBJ2-7,few,.,TRBV30,CAWEETDGREQYF,TGTGCCTGGGAGGAGACTGACGGGCGGGAGCAGTACTTC
TRBJ2-1,.,TRBD2,TRBV5-4,CASSLGLAGDTRHNEQFF,TGTGCCAGCAGCTTGGGGTTAGCGGGAGATACTAGGCACAATGAGCAGTTCTTC
TRBJ1-1,.,.,TRBV29-1,CSVGGTVDTEAFF,TGCAGCGTCGGAGGGACGGTAGACACTGAAGCTTTCTTT
TRBJ1-1,many,.,TRBV7-9,CASSRDSSEAFF,TGTGCCAGCAGCCGAGACAGTAGTGAAGCTTTCTTT
TRBJ2-5,.,TRBD2,TRBV20-1,CSAEGTSENQETQYF,TGCAGTGCTGAAGGGACTAGCGAAAACCAAGAGACCCAGTACTTC
TRBJ2-2,few,.,TRBV11-1,CASSLGEGRDRNTGELFF,TGTGCCAGCAGCTTAGGGGAGGGACGGGACAGAAACACCGGGGAGCTGTTTTTT
TRBJ2-3,many,TRBD2,TRBV9,CASKPVGSGGGSTQYF,TGTGCCAGCAAGCCGGTTGGTAGCGGGGGGGGTAGTACGCAGTATTTT
TRBJ2-5,many,.,TRBV20-1,CSARETRKTQYF,TGCAGTGCTAGAGAGACGAGGAAGACCCAGTACTTC
TRBJ2-2,many,.,TRBV24-1,CATSDSLAAGELFF,TGTGCCACCAGTGATTCACTGGCAGCCGGGGAGCTGTTTTTT
TRBJ2-1,many,TRBD2,TRBV12-3/TRBV12-4,CASSSSGSFLGNEQFF,TGTGCCAGCAGTTCTAGCGGGAGCTTCCTGGGCAATGAGCAGTTCTTC
TRBJ1-1,few,.,TRBV19,CASKDGPRAAFF,TGTGCCAGTAAGGACGGTCCTAGGGCGGCTTTCTTT
TRBJ2-1,many,TRBD1,TRBV2,CASKNRGRDNEQFF,TGTGCCAGCAAGAACAGGGGTCGTGACAATGAGCAGTTCTTC